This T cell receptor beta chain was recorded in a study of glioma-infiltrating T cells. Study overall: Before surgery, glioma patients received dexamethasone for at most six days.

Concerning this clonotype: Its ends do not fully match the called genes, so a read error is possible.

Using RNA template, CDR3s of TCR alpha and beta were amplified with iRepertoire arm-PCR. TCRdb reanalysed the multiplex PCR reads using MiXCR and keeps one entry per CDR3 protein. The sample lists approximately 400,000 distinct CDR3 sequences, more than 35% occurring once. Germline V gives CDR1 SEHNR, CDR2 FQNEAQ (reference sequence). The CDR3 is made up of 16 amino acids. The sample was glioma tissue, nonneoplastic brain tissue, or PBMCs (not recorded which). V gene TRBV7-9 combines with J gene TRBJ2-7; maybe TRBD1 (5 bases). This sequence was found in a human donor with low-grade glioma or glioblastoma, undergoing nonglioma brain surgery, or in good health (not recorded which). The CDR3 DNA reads TGCGCCAGCAGCCAAGATCCTAGACAGCTCGCGTACGAGCAGTACTTC. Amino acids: CASSQDPRQLAYEQYF.